This entry is about one T cell receptor beta chain. Its antigen remains unknown. PCR involved 60 Vbeta and 13 Jbeta primers. Method: immunoSEQ multiplex PCR; TCRdb's copy keeps in-frame clones and lacks some. The repertoire holds more than 50,000 clones, with about 65% as singletons. This sample is drawn from a study of cytomegalovirus exposure and HLA in healthy donors. Regarding the study as a whole: In vitro checks showed that a few CMV-associated chains really do target CMV antigens. While the bulk of TCR sequences proved rare, some public TCRs turned up in many donors.

Germline V CDR1 and CDR2: LGHNA, YSLEER. This CDR3 region has 15 residues. The ends lost 3 bases at V and 4 bases at J; junction bases unmatched: 5. The gene calls are TRBV4-3 and TRBJ2-7; 11 positions match TRBD1. Source material: PBMCs. This sequence was found in a man over 45 in good health and CMV-seropositive. CDR3 bases: TGCGCCAGCAGCCAGGGGACAGGGGGAATGTACGAGCAGTACTTC. Translating gives CASSQGTGGMYEQYF.